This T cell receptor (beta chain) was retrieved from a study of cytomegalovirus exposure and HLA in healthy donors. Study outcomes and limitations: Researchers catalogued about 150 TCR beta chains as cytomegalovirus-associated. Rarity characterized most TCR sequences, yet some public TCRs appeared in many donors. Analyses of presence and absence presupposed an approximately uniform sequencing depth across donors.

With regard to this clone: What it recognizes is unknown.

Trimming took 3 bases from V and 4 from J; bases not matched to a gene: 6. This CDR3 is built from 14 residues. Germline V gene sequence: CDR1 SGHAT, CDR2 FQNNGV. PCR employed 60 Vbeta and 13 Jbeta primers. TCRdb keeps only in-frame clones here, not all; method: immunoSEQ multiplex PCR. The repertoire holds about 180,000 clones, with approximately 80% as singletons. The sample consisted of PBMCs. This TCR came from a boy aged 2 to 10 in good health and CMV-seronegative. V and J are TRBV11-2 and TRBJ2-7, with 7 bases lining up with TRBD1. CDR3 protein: CASSFGQERYEQYV. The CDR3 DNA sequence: TGTGCCAGCAGCTTCGGACAGGAACGTTACGAGCAGTACGTC.